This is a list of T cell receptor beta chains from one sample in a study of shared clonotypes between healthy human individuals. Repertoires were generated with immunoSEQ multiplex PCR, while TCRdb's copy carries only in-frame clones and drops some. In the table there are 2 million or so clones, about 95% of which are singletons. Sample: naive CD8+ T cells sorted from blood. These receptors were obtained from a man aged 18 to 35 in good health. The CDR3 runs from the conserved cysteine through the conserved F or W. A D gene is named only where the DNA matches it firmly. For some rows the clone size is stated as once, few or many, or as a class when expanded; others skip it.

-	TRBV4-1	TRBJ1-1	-	TGCGCCAGCAGCCAAGTCGATGAGAACACTGAAGCTTTCTTT	CASSQVDENTEAFF
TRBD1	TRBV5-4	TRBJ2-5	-	TGTGCCAGCAGCGCAAACAGGGGGCAGGGGGAGACCCAGTACTTC	CASSANRGQGETQYF
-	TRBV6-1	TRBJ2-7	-	TGTGCCAGCAGGGAAAGAGGGGCCTACGAGCAGTACTTC	CASRERGAYEQYF
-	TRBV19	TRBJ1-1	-	TGTGCCAGTAGTATAGAAGGTCTCACTGAAGCTTTCTTT	CASSIEGLTEAFF
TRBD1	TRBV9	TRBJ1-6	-	TGTGCCAGCAGCGTAGCAGGGGGCAATAATTCACCCCTCCACTTT	CASSVAGGNNSPLHF
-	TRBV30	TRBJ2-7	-	TGTGCCCATACTAGTCAGCCGTCCTACGAGCAGTACTTC	CAHTSQPSYEQYF
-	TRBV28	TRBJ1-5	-	TGTGCCAGCAGTTTAAGGGGAGGGGGAGGTCAGCCCCAGCATTTT	CASSLRGGGGQPQHF
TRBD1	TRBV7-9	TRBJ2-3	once	TGTGCCAGCATCCAGGAGACAGGGGGCCCTACAGATACGCAGTATTTT	CASIQETGGPTDTQYF
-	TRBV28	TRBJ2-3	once	TGTGCCAGCACGCTGGCAGGGTCGAGCACAGATACGCAGTATTTT	CASTLAGSSTDTQYF
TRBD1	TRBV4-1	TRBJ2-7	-	TGCGCCAGCAGCCAAGCCGGGACAGGAACCTACGAGCAGTACTTC	CASSQAGTGTYEQYF
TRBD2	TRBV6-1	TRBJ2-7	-	TGTGCCAGCAGTGAGTCAGCGGGGCCCGAGCAGTACTTC	CASSESAGPEQYF
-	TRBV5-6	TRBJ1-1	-	TGTGCCAGCAGTCCTGGTCCGGAGGGTGGGGTCACTGAAGCTTTCTTT	CASSPGPEGGVTEAFF
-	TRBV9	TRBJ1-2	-	TGTGCCAGCAGCCACTTCCTCGGGTCCTCTACTAGAGCTAACTATGGCTACACCTTC	CASSHFLGSSTRANYGYTF
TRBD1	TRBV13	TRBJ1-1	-	TGTGCCAGCAGCTTAGGGGCAACAGGGGGCCTCACTGAAGCTTTCTTT	CASSLGATGGLTEAFF
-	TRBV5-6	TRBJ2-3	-	TGTGCCAGCAGCTTGGTGGAGGGGTTAGATACGCAGTATTTT	CASSLVEGLDTQYF
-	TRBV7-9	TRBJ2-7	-	TGTGCCAGCAGTCCCGACTACGAGCAGTACTTC	CASSPDYEQYF
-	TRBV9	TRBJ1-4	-	TGTGCCAGCACCGCCGCAGTAGAAAAACTGTTTTTT	CASTAAVEKLFF
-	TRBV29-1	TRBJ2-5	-	TGCAGCGTGCGGGGCTTTCAAGAGACCCAGTACTTC	CSVRGFQETQYF
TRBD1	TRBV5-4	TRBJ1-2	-	TGTGCCAGCAGCTTTCAGGGGGGAAACTATGGCTACACCTTC	CASSFQGGNYGYTF
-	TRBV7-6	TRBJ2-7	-	TGTGCCAGCAGCTTAGCGACCGACCTAGGGAGCCTTGAGGCCTACGAGCAGTACTTC	CASSLATDLGSLEAYEQYF
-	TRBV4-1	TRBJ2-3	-	TGCGCCAGCAACCAGGTCTATCGGGTGGAGAACACAGATACGCAGTATTTT	CASNQVYRVENTDTQYF
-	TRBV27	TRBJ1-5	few	TGTGCTGTGGGGGTGTACAATCAGCCCCAGCATTTT	CAVGVYNQPQHF
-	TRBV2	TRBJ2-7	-	TGTGCCAGCAGTGAAGCTATTCTCACAGTCCGAAGCTCCTACGAGCAGTACTTC	CASSEAILTVRSSYEQYF
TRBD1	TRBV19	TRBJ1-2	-	TGTGCCAGTAGTATGACAGGGGACTATGGCTACACCTTC	CASSMTGDYGYTF
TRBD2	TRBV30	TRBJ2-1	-	TGTGCCTGGAGTCTACTAGCGGCGAGCTCCTACAATGAGCAGTTCTTC	CAWSLLAASSYNEQFF
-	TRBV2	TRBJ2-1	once	TGTGCCAGCGTATGGTCTGGCAGTGAGGATGAGCAGTTCTTC	CASVWSGSEDEQFF
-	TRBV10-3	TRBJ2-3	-	TGTGCCATCAGTGAGTCCCCAACAGATACGCAGTATTTT	CAISESPTDTQYF
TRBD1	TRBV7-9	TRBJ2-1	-	TGTGCCAGCAGCGCATGGGACAGACAGAATGAGCAGTTCTTC	CASSAWDRQNEQFF
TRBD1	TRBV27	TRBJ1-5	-	TGTGCCAGCAGTCTCACAGGGGGCCTTAGCAATCAGCCCCAGCATTTT	CASSLTGGLSNQPQHF
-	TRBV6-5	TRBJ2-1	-	TGTGCCAGCAGTTACTCGGATCGACGTGAGCAGTTCTTC	CASSYSDRREQFF
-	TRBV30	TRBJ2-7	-	TGTGCCTGGAGTCCCGGCGGGAATGGATACGAGCAGTACTTC	CAWSPGGNGYEQYF
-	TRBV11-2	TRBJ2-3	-	TGTGCCAGCAGCCTGCTAGCAACTAGCACAGATACGCAGTATTTT	CASSLLATSTDTQYF
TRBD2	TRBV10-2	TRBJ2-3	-	TGCGCCAGCGAGTTAGCGGGAGTGCGCACAGATACGCAGTATTTT	CASELAGVRTDTQYF
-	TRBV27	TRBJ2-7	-	TGTGCCAGCAGCCGGCGGGGGCCCTACGAGCAGTACTTC	CASSRRGPYEQYF
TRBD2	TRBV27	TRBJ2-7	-	TGTGCCAGCATAGTTTACGGGCGGGAGGGCCGATACGAGCAGTACTTC	CASIVYGREGRYEQYF
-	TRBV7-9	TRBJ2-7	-	TGTGCCAGCAGCTTACTACAGGGCCCCAACGAGCAGTACTTC	CASSLLQGPNEQYF
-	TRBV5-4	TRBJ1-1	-	TGTGCCAGCAGCTTCATTGGAGGGGAGACTGAAGCTTTCTTT	CASSFIGGETEAFF
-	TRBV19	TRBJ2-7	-	TGTGCCAGTAGTATAGGGGGCCAATACGAGCAGTACTTC	CASSIGGQYEQYF
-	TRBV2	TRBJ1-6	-	TGTGCCAGCGGCTATAATTCACCCCTCCACTTT	CASGYNSPLHF
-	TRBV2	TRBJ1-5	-	TGTGCCAGCAATACGGTAGGGGAGCCCCAGCATTTT	CASNTVGEPQHF
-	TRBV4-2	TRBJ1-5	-	TGTGCCAGCAGCCAAGGGGAGGGGCCCCATCAGCCCCAGCATTTT	CASSQGEGPHQPQHF
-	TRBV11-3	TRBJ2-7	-	TGTGCCAGCAGCTTAACGGGTGCCTCCTACGAGCAGTACTTC	CASSLTGASYEQYF
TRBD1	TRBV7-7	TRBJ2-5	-	TGTGCTAGCAGCCGGGGACAGGGAACTCAAGAGACCCAGTACTTC	CASSRGQGTQETQYF
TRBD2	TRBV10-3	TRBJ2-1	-	TGTGCCATCAGTGAACTAGCGGGGGGGTACATCTACAATGAGCAGTTCTTC	CAISELAGGYIYNEQFF
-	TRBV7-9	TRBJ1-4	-	TGTGCCAGCAGCCTCCAGACAGGTTTAAATGAAAAACTGTTTTTT	CASSLQTGLNEKLFF
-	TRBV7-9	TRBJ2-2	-	TGTGCCAGCAGCTCGACAGTGTACACCGGGGAGCTGTTTTTT	CASSSTVYTGELFF